This T cell receptor beta chain was identified in a study of T-cell memory formation after mild COVID-19. Study-level findings and limits: Researchers report contracting CD4+ clones mostly in CM and EM, with CD8+ clones in EMRA.

There are a few counts of this clonotype. As yet, its antigen is unknown. With V trimmed by 6 bases and J by 5 bases, 10 bases remained unmatched. CDR1 and CDR2 (germline): SGHAT, FQNNGV. The CDR3 is 16 amino acids. TCRdb recomputed calls from the 5' RACE reads with MiXCR, one row per CDR3 protein. The table lists roughly 130,000 distinct CDR3 sequences, over 15% of them singletons. The receptor's source is a man aged 18 to 29 who had mild COVID-19 (a few samples of this study predate the infection). Cell type and time point are not known. The gene calls are TRBV11-2 and TRBJ2-1; TRBD2 agrees at 10 bases. Sequenced input: PBMCs or a T cell subset sorted from them (not recorded which). CDR3 coding DNA: TGTGCCAGCAGGACTCTAGCGGGGGCGCGGGACAATGAGCAGTTCTTC. Translating gives CASRTLAGARDNEQFF.